Reported below is one T cell receptor beta chain. The germline V and J ends were trimmed by 0 bases and 6 bases, with 15 bases remaining between them. This CDR3 has 15 amino acids. Germline loops: CDR1 SGHDT, CDR2 YYEEEE. Clones were sequenced by immunoSEQ multiplex PCR, and TCRdb holds only the in-frame ones, with some missing. Counted here are roughly 250,000 clones, around 81% occurring once; the ten biggest clones make up about 15%. The sample belongs to a study of blood T cell repertoires in COVID-19. The chain carries TRBV5-6 and TRBJ1-1, with D hard to call. Sequencing was carried out using peripheral blood. The origin of this receptor is a person aged 65 to 79 with COVID-19, enrolled during active disease. CDR3 bases: TGTGCCAGCAGCTTGGCCCCGGGGTTTGTTGCTGAAGCTTTCTTT. This translates into CASSLAPGFVAEAFF.